The 16 T cell receptor beta chains given below trace back to one sample, sequenced in a study of monozygotic twins with inflammatory bowel disease. Reprocessing the 5' RACE reads, TCRdb reports a single entry for every CDR3 protein and omits DNA. Its listing shows more than 110,000 distinct CDR3 sequences. The sequenced material came from blood. These receptors all stem from a human donor with ulcerative colitis or Crohn's disease, or a healthy co-twin of an affected twin (not recorded which).

V usage is TRBV7-2 and J usage is TRBJ2-5; TCRdb's assignment of TRBD2 cannot be checked, as there is no DNA. The CDR3 runs to 15 residues. Germline V gives CDR1 SGHTA, CDR2 FQGNSA. The CDR3 region is CASSYLSGAGETQYF.

V and J are TRBV13 and TRBJ1-1. This CDR3 has 14 amino acids. Germline V gene data show CDR1 as PRHDT and CDR2 as FYEKMQ (reference sequence). The CDR3 reads CASSLREVNTEAFF.

The V and J genes are TRBV9 and TRBJ2-2; absent DNA, TCRdb's TRBD1 call cannot be checked. The CDR3 has 15 amino acids. Germline CDR1 and CDR2: SGDLS and YYNGEE. Here the CDR3 reads CASSVGGPVGGELFF.

V and J are TRBV5-1 and TRBJ2-3; TCRdb designates TRBD1, a call that cannot be tested without DNA. CDR3 length equals 16 residues. Germline loops: CDR1 SGHRS, CDR2 YFSETQ. CDR3 sequence: CASSLEASRGVDTQYF.

The chain carries TRBV7-9 and TRBJ2-1; TCRdb indicates TRBD1, and absent DNA this call remains unverified. There are 16 residues in the CDR3. Germline CDR1 SEHNR, CDR2 FQNEAQ (reference sequence). This CDR3 is CASTTRGGVRDNEQFF.

The chain combines TRBV15 with TRBJ1-2; TCRdb picks TRBD1, but there is no DNA to check that call. Germline V lookup: CDR1 LNHNV, CDR2 YYDKDF (reference sequence). The CDR3 contains 15 residues. The CDR3 sequence is CATSRPPDGDYGYTF.

This rearrangement joins TRBV6-2 or TRBV6-3 to TRBJ2-7. CDR1 MNHEY and CDR2 SVGEGT come from the germline V gene. This CDR3 is built from 15 residues. The CDR3 region is CASSYKAGGAYEQYF.

The rearrangement uses TRBV5-1 and TRBJ1-1. From germline, CDR1 is SGHRS and CDR2 YFSETQ. The CDR3 runs to 16 residues. The chain's CDR3 is CAGSLARGGHYTEAFF. The full variable domain, in which reference TRBV5-1 and TRBJ1-1 provide the parts outside the CDR3, is KAGVTQTPRYLIKTRGQQVTLSCSPISGHRSVSWYQQTPGQGLQFLFEYFSETQRNKGNFPGRFSGRQFSNSRSEMNVSTLELGDSALYLCAGSLARGGHYTEAFFGQGTRLTVV.

The V and J genes are TRBV24-1 and TRBJ2-2; checking the TCRdb D call of TRBD2 is not possible without DNA. The germline V gene encodes CDR1 KGHDR and CDR2 SFDVKD. CDR3 size: 16 residues. The CDR3 reads CATASRGLGNTGELFF.

The V and J genes are TRBV24-1 and TRBJ2-1; TCRdb outputs TRBD2, but without DNA this stays unchecked. The CDR3 runs 13 residues. From germline, CDR1 is KGHDR and CDR2 SFDVKD. CDR3 protein: CATGTSGDNEQFF.

The V call is TRBV7-3, the J call TRBJ2-1; TCRdb designates TRBD1, a call that cannot be tested without DNA. The CDR3 length is 15 residues. CDR1 is SGHTA and CDR2 is FQGTGA in the germline V gene. CDR3 amino acids: CASSLGGDSYNEQFF.

This chain connects TRBV6-1 to TRBJ1-5; TCRdb calls TRBD1, which cannot be checked without DNA. Looked up from germline, CDR1 is MNHNS and CDR2 is SASEGT. CDR3 size: 15 residues. The CDR3 loop reads CASSDRDGINQPQHF.

The rearrangement links TRBV24-1 to TRBJ2-2; with no DNA, the TCRdb D assignment of TRBD2 cannot be verified. The CDR3 runs 18 residues. CDR1 and CDR2 from the germline V gene are KGHDR and SFDVKD. The CDR3 loop reads CATRPGLAGGPNTGELFF.

J is TRBJ2-2 and V is TRBV10-2. Germline V CDR1 and CDR2: WSHSY, SAAADI. The CDR3 consists of 13 residues. The CDR3 spells CASRRSFGGELFF.

The chain links TRBV25-1 to TRBJ2-5; the D call of TRBD2 rests on TCRdb alone, since no DNA is present to check it. The CDR3 is 16 residues long. Germline V lookup: CDR1 MGHDK, CDR2 SYGVNS. CDR3 residues: CASRDDSGGRRETQYF.

V usage is TRBV3-1 and J usage is TRBJ2-1. Germline-derived CDR1 and CDR2 are LGHDT and YNNKEL (reference sequence). The CDR3 has 12 amino acids. CDR3 sequence: CASSQGYNEQFF.